The 14 T cell receptor beta chains presented below share a single source sample, sequenced in a study of control samples from healthy donors and cancer patients. Sequencing was performed with immunoSEQ multiplex PCR; in TCRdb, only in-frame clones are kept and a portion is missing. This sample yields 110,000 or so clones, of which approximately 90% are seen a single time; 15% to 20% belongs to the top ten. Sequenced sample: blood. These receptors were collected from a woman between 45 and 60 years old in good health.

The V gene is TRBV6-6, the J gene TRBJ2-1, with TRBD1 identical over 8 bases. V trimming: 5 bases; J trimming: 1 base; junction bases outside the gene matches: 13. The germline V gene encodes CDR1 MNHNY and CDR2 SVGAGI (reference sequence). The CDR3 runs to 18 residues. CDR3 loop: CASSRHQGAERSYNEQFF. The CDR3 coding sequence is TGTGCCAGCAGTCGCCATCAGGGGGCGGAGAGGTCCTACAATGAGCAGTTCTTC.

V is TRBV7-2 and J is TRBJ2-7; 7 bases line up with TRBD1. The CDR3 consists of 15 residues. Unmatched junction bases numbered 6, after V lost 1 base and J lost 3 bases. Per germline, CDR1 SGHTA and CDR2 FQGNSA. CDR3 loop: CASSLGVAGGYEQYV. The CDR3 DNA sequence: TGTGCCAGCAGCTTAGGCGTGGCAGGGGGCTACGAGCAGTACGTC.

This clone was seen just once. V is TRBV9 and J is TRBJ1-5; 9 bases fit TRBD1. In germline, CDR1 is SGDLS, CDR2 YYNGEE. The CDR3 is 14 residues long. With 3 bases clipped from V and 5 bases from J, the junction kept 3 bases outside the gene matches. The CDR3, as DNA: TGTGCCAGCAGCGCCCGGGACAGGGATCAGCCCCAGCATTTT. Amino acid sequence: CASSARDRDQPQHF. Filled out from reference TRBV9 and TRBJ1-5, the complete variable domain reads DSGVTQTPKHLITATGQRVTLRCSPRSGDLSVYWYQQSLDQGLQFLIQYYNGEERAKGNILERFSAQQFPDLHSELNLSSLELGDSALYFCASSARDRDQPQHFGDGTRLSIL.

The gene calls are TRBV7-3 and TRBJ2-1; D is possibly TRBD2 (5 bases). In germline, CDR1 is SGHTA, CDR2 FQGTGA. This CDR3 comprises 13 residues. Deletions cut 2 bases from V and 6 bases from J, with 8 bases between. The CDR3 DNA reads TGTGCCAGCAGCTTAGAGCGGTTCAATGAGCAGTTCTTC. Translated, it gives CASSLERFNEQFF.

This chain links TRBV30 with TRBJ1-2; D is unresolved. V dropped 0 bases and J dropped 8 bases, with 22 bases sitting between them. Germline CDR1 GTSNPN, CDR2 SVGIG (reference sequence). The CDR3 consists of 16 residues. Here the CDR3 DNA reads TGTGCCTGGAGTGTATTCTTCTTCCCGGTCCGCGACGGCTACACCTTC. Protein: CAWSVFFFPVRDGYTF.

This rearrangement joins TRBV27 to TRBJ1-6; a weak D match, TRBD1 (5 bases). Trimming pared 5 bases from V and 6 bases from J, leaving 14 bases between. Per the germline V gene, CDR1 is MNHEY and CDR2 is SMNVEV (reference sequence). This CDR3 contains 15 residues. Here the CDR3 DNA reads TGTGCCAGCAGTCCCGGGACGGCGAGTAATTCACCCCTCCACTTT. The encoded protein is CASSPGTASNSPLHF.

V is TRBV19 and J is TRBJ2-5; weak D call: TRBD2 (6 bases). This CDR3 is 13 amino acids long. Deletions cut 3 bases from V and 3 bases from J, with 8 bases between. The germline V gene has CDR1 LNHDA and CDR2 SQIVND (reference sequence). The CDR3 nucleotides read TGTGCCAGTAGTATCGGCGGGGAAGAGACCCAGTACTTC. It translates to CASSIGGEETQYF.

The chain couples TRBV6-5 to TRBJ1-1; 8 bases line up with TRBD1. Trimming removed 5 bases from V and 1 base from J; junction bases left unmatched: 6. The CDR3 extends over 15 amino acids. Germline assignment: CDR1 MNHEY and CDR2 SVGAGI. The CDR3 reads CASSPDRAPNTEAFF. CDR3 DNA sequence: TGTGCCAGCAGTCCGGACAGGGCCCCGAACACTGAAGCTTTCTTT.

This clone was detected only a few times. The V call is TRBV11-2, the J call TRBJ1-1; TRBD1 matches 10 bases. CDR3 size: 15 residues. In germline, CDR1 is SGHAT, CDR2 FQNNGV. J was trimmed by 9 bases and V by 5 bases; bases with no gene match: 12. CDR3 amino acids: CASSITGTGAPKAFF. The DNA of the CDR3 is TGTGCCAGCAGCATCACCGGGACAGGGGCACCGAAAGCTTTCTTT.

This clone was seen a few times. The chain has TRBV11-2 and TRBJ2-5; D not certain. With 2 bases removed from V and 5 bases from J, the gap between germline ends came to 6 bases. From germline, CDR1 is SGHAT and CDR2 FQNNGV. The CDR3 consists of 12 residues. In DNA, the CDR3 is TGTGCCAGCAGCTTAAACAGCGAGACCCAGTACTTC. Encoded protein: CASSLNSETQYF.

The chain recombines TRBV10-3 with TRBJ1-1, with D unresolved. CDR3 length equals 15 residues. Germline V gene lookup returns CDR1 ENHRY and CDR2 SYGVKD. Trimming removed 3 bases at V and 1 base at J, with 12 bases between. The CDR3, as DNA: TGTGCCATCAGTGATCCCCGGTCGGCGAACACTGAAGCTTTCTTT. Its translation is CAISDPRSANTEAFF.

This chain connects TRBV6-4 to TRBJ2-3; D gene ambiguous. The V end was cut by 0 bases, the J end by 1 base, with 5 bases between. The CDR3 spans 14 residues. Germline V gene sequence: CDR1 MRHNA, CDR2 SNTAGT. DNA for the CDR3: TGTGCCAGCAGTGACTCGATGGGCACAGATACGCAGTATTTT. This gives the protein CASSDSMGTDTQYF.

The DNA of the CDR3 is TGTGCCAGCAGCTTGGGGGACGTCAACAATGAGCAGTTCTTC. Amino acids: CASSLGDVNNEQFF. The rearrangement uses TRBV5-8 and TRBJ2-1; D possibly uses TRBD1 or TRBD2 (5 bases each). Germline V lookup: CDR1 SGHTS, CDR2 YDEGEE. The CDR3 extends over 14 amino acids. V gave up 0 bases and J gave up 5 bases, with 9 bases separating them.

This chain connects TRBV27 to TRBJ2-6; D tentatively fits TRBD1 or TRBD2 (5 bases each). The CDR3 is 15 amino acids. Germline assignment: CDR1 MNHEY and CDR2 SMNVEV (reference sequence). Trimming took off 2 bases at V and 1 base at J, with 6 bases between the two ends. The CDR3 protein is CASSLGGSGANVLTF. The CDR3 DNA sequence: TGTGCCAGCAGTTTAGGGGGTTCTGGGGCCAACGTCCTGACTTTC.